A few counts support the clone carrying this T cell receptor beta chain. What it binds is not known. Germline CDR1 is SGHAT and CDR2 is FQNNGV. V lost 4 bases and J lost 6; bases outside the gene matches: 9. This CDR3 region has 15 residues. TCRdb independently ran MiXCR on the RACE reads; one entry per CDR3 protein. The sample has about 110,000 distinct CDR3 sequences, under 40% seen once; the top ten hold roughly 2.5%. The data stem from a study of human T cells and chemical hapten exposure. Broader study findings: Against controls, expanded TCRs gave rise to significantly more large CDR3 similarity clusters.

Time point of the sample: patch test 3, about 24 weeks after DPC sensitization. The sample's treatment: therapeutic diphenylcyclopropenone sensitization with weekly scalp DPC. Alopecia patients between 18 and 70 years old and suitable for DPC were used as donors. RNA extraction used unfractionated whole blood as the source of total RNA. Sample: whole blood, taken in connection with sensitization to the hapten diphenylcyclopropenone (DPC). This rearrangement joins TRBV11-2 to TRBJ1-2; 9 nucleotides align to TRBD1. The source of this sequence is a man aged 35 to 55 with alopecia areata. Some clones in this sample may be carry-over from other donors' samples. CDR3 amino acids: CASSSTGGGSNGYTF. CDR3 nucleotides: TGTGCCAGCAGCTCGACAGGGGGTGGCTCTAATGGCTACACCTTC.